The sequence of this T cell receptor (beta chain) was determined in a study of CD8+ T cells in alopecia areata. Findings of the study overall: Lesional scalp displayed greater clonality than normal scalp, most notably in alopecia totalis/universalis. Against the mouse data, patients shared TCRs less clearly, possibly for HLA reasons. Sequencing of scalp samples also captures resident alphabeta T cells of normal skin.

Investigators sorted PBMCs to obtain both CD4+ and CD8+ T cells. RNA, once extracted, was reverse transcribed into cDNA for use as the sequencing template. Method: immunoSEQ multiplex PCR; TCRdb's copy keeps in-frame clones and lacks some. The sample yields 90,000 to 120,000 clones, approximately 59% seen once. As for this clone: Its cognate antigen is unknown.

Trimming stripped 6 bases from V and 8 bases from J, with 12 bases between. Looked up from germline, CDR1 is SGHDT and CDR2 is YYEEEE. The CDR3 sequence is 12 residues long. The chain links TRBV5-6 to TRBJ2-1; D is unresolved. Sequencing used CD8+ T cells sorted from blood. This clonotype originated in a human donor in good health. The CDR3 protein is CASTSRLDEQFF. The CDR3 DNA sequence: TGTGCCAGCACTAGTCGGTTGGATGAGCAGTTCTTC.